This T cell receptor (beta chain) was identified in a study of quantifying T cell responses using KT2 cells. Whole-study context: cDNA was made from DNase-treated RNA using alpha and beta constant primers.

Study outcomes and limitations: Even the lowest spike-in, about one KT2 cell per 100,000 PBMC, yielded detectable KT2 sequences.

CDR1 and CDR2 from the germline V gene are SGHNT and YENEEA. The ends lost 5 bases at V and 0 bases at J; junction bases unmatched: 4. CDR3 length equals 16 residues. This clonotype was recorded many times. Its antigen is currently unknown. A single-stranded UMI oligo with SP2 sequence was ligated to cDNA 3' ends. The first PCR ran 3 to 5 cycles with an equimolar RC1.1 and RC1.2 beta primer mix. From the second PCR onward, TCR alpha and beta chains were processed separately. Using its own MiXCR run on the UMI-ligation and nested PCR reads, TCRdb lists one record per CDR3 protein. Among under 35,000 distinct CDR3 sequences listed, 10% were seen once. KT2, a clone with a known TCR, was spiked into unfractionated PBMC. Fixed numbers of PBMC received varying amounts of KT2 cells.

Material for sequencing was PBMCs spiked with cells of the T cell clone KT2. The receptor comes from a human donor. This rearrangement joins TRBV11-3 to TRBJ2-2; 9 nucleotides match TRBD1. CDR3 sequence (DNA): TGTGCCAGCAGCGGACAGGGGTTCGCGAACACCGGGGAGCTGTTTTTT. This encodes CASSGQGFANTGELFF.